What follows are 16 T cell receptor beta chains derived from one specimen sequenced in a study of cytomegalovirus exposure and HLA in healthy donors. Primers: 60 Vbeta forward and 13 Jbeta reverse. Produced via immunoSEQ multiplex PCR; TCRdb's table is partial and in-frame only. Of some 180,000 clones detected, around three quarters appear once; the ten largest clones hold approximately 2%. The specimen sequenced was PBMCs. These receptors were obtained from a man aged 25 to 40 in good health and CMV-seronegative.

The chain has TRBV28 and TRBJ1-1; 7 bases line up with TRBD1. Germline V gene data show CDR1 as MDHEN and CDR2 as SYDVKM. This CDR3 comprises 13 residues. Unmatched junction bases numbered 0, after V lost 2 bases and J lost 3 bases. The CDR3 loop reads CASSLRGHTEAFF. DNA of the CDR3: TGTGCCAGCAGTTTAAGGGGGCACACTGAAGCTTTCTTT. Using reference TRBV28 and TRBJ1-1 for the parts outside the CDR3, the full variable domain is DVKVTQSSRYLVKRTGEKVFLECVQDMDHENMFWYRQDPGLGLRLIYFSYDVKMKEKGDIPEGYSVSREKKERFSLILESASTNQTSMYLCASSLRGHTEAFFGQGTRLTVV.

The chain employs TRBV29-1 and TRBJ2-7; the match to TRBD2 covers 12 bases. Germline V gene data show CDR1 as SQVTM and CDR2 as ANQGSEA. CDR3 size: 13 residues. With V trimmed by 4 bases and J by 5 bases, 3 bases remained unmatched. The CDR3 is CSVGTSGTHEQYF. The CDR3 DNA reads as TGCAGCGTTGGGACTAGCGGGACCCACGAGCAGTACTTC.

The chain has TRBV6-4 and TRBJ2-1, with D possibly matching TRBD2 (5 bases). The length of the CDR3 is 16 residues. CDR1 MRHNA and CDR2 SNTAGT come from the germline V gene. Between the trimmed V and J ends, which lost 0 bases and 1 base, there was a span of 10 bases. The CDR3 DNA reads as TGTGCCAGCAGTGACTCCGGAGGCTCTTCCTACAATGAGCAGTTCTTC. Its protein product is CASSDSGGSSYNEQFF.

The chain has TRBV28 and TRBJ1-2; no clear D gene. CDR1 MDHEN and CDR2 SYDVKM come from the germline V gene. The length of the CDR3 is 14 residues. Trimming left V 6 bases short and J 8 bases short, with 19 bases between. The CDR3 DNA reads as TGTGCCAGCAGGGACGGGCCCGCCCGGGGAGGCTACACCTTC. Translating gives CASRDGPARGGYTF.

This chain links TRBV6-1 with TRBJ2-1; tentative D call: TRBD1 (5 bases). The CDR3 is 15 residues long. CDR1 is MNHNS and CDR2 is SASEGT in the germline V gene. Deletions cut 4 bases from V and 4 bases from J, with 14 bases between. The CDR3 region has the DNA TGTGCCAGCAGTGCCACAGGAGAATCGTACAATGAGCAGTTCTTC. Translating gives CASSATGESYNEQFF.

The V call is TRBV27, the J call TRBJ2-5; 9 bases map to TRBD1. Germline lookup yields CDR1 MNHEY and CDR2 SMNVEV (reference sequence). The CDR3 covers 15 residues. V shed 2 bases, J shed 5 bases, and the junction held 6 bases outside the gene matches. The CDR3 bases are TGTGCCAGCAGTTTAGGGACAGGGAGGGCGGAGACCCAGTACTTC. This encodes CASSLGTGRAETQYF.

The V gene is TRBV28, the J gene TRBJ1-6, with TRBD1 matching 9 bases. The germline V gene has CDR1 MDHEN and CDR2 SYDVKM. The V gene end was trimmed by 8 bases and the J gene end by 8 bases; junction bases not matched to a gene: 4. The CDR3 is 13 amino acids. CDR3 residues: CASVRTGDSPLHF. DNA for the CDR3: TGTGCCAGCGTGAGGACAGGGGATTCACCCCTCCACTTT.

The J gene is TRBJ1-4, the V gene TRBV18; perhaps TRBD1 as D (6 bases). Germline V lookup: CDR1 KGHSH, CDR2 LQKENI. This CDR3 is 15 amino acids long. V was pared by 3 bases and J by 7 bases, with 15 bases between. Here the CDR3 reads CASSPEQGGAEKLFF. DNA for the CDR3: TGTGCCAGCTCACCCGAACAGGGAGGGGCTGAAAAACTGTTTTTT.

This clone showed up just once. The V and J genes are TRBV2 and TRBJ2-7; D remains ambiguous. From germline, CDR1 is SNHLY and CDR2 FYNNEI. V was clipped by 4 bases and J by 7 bases, with 11 bases between them. The CDR3 covers 12 residues. CDR3 coding DNA: TGTGCCAGCAGTGCTGTTGGGCTAGAGCAGTACTTC. This translates into CASSAVGLEQYF.

The rearrangement links TRBV5-6 to TRBJ1-3; D gene unclear. The CDR3 consists of 15 residues. Looked up from germline, CDR1 is SGHDT and CDR2 is YYEEEE. V lost 0 bases and J lost 0, with 7 bases in between. Here the CDR3 DNA reads TGTGCCAGCAGCTTGGTGTCCAGCTCTGGAAACACCATATATTTT. It is translated as CASSLVSSSGNTIYF.

This sequence joins TRBV6-5 and TRBJ2-1; TRBD2 might be the D (6 bases). Germline V gives CDR1 MNHEY, CDR2 SVGAGI. The CDR3 is 15 residues long. V shed 1 base and J shed 4 bases, with 11 bases lying between them. The CDR3 region has the DNA TGTGCCAGCAGTTACTGGGGACTCAATTACAATGAGCAGTTCTTC. Translation: CASSYWGLNYNEQFF.

The chain has TRBV4-1 and TRBJ2-7; weak D call: TRBD2 (5 bases). Germline V lookup: CDR1 MGHRA, CDR2 YSYEKL. V shed 3 bases and J shed 2 bases, with 14 bases lying between them. This CDR3 has 15 amino acids. The CDR3 DNA sequence: TGCGCCAGCAGCCACGGCCTAGCCGTAACCTACGAGCAGTACTTC. This encodes CASSHGLAVTYEQYF.

V usage is TRBV6-4 and J usage is TRBJ2-3; a possible D gene is TRBD2 (5 bases). This CDR3 region has 15 residues. V was shortened by 0 bases and J by 1 base, with 8 bases between the two germline ends. Germline lookup yields CDR1 MRHNA and CDR2 SNTAGT. CDR3 sequence (DNA): TGTGCCAGCAGTGACTCAGCGGAAGGCACAGATACGCAGTATTTT. It codes for CASSDSAEGTDTQYF.

The rearrangement uses TRBV2 and TRBJ1-5; 9 bases align to TRBD1. Germline assignment: CDR1 SNHLY and CDR2 FYNNEI. This CDR3 has 15 residues. Trimming removed 6 bases from V and 4 bases from J; junction bases left unmatched: 7. The CDR3 here is CASSYSGQGNQPQHF. DNA of the CDR3: TGTGCCAGCAGCTATAGCGGACAGGGGAATCAGCCCCAGCATTTT.

The CDR3 loop is CASSFQYKTGTADNEQFF. The CDR3 region has the DNA TGCGCCAGCAGCTTCCAATATAAAACCGGGACAGCAGACAATGAGCAGTTCTTC. The J gene is TRBJ2-1, the V gene TRBV5-1, with 7 positions matching TRBD1. Germline V lookup: CDR1 SGHRS, CDR2 YFSETQ. The V segment lost 2 bases and the J segment 5 bases; nucleotides outside the gene matches: 16. The CDR3 extends over 18 amino acids.

The rearrangement joins TRBV2 to TRBJ2-5, with D possibly being TRBD2 (6 bases). V dropped 3 bases and J dropped 0 bases, with 11 bases sitting between them. Germline V gene data show CDR1 as SNHLY and CDR2 as FYNNEI. This CDR3 is 15 amino acids long. The CDR3, as DNA: TGTGCCAGCAGTGACCAATGGGACTACCAAGAGACCCAGTACTTC. Protein sequence: CASSDQWDYQETQYF.